This TCR beta chain was identified in a study of yellow fever vaccine responses in identical twins. Concerning this clonotype itself: Its matching antigen is unknown. A junction end diverges from the germline sequence, so it may reflect a read error.

TCRdb recomputed calls from the RT-PCR reads with MiXCR, one row per CDR3 protein. Of approximately 13,000 distinct CDR3 sequences in the sample, just under 85% were seen once. Findings and limits, study-wide: Reportedly, the T cell response mounted by twins to vaccine seemed partly convergent, partly personalized.

The CDR3 runs 14 residues. The germline V gene has CDR1 SSHAT and CDR2 FNYEAQ (reference sequence). The chain carries TRBV7-7 and TRBJ2-7; TRBD2 might be the D (5 bases). This material consisted of T cells from blood (PBMCs), unsorted or a sorted subset (not recorded which), taken before or after yellow fever vaccination (not recorded which). The sequence derives from a woman in her late teens or twenties who received the yellow fever vaccine. CDR3 loop: CASSPGIASYEQYF. The CDR3 DNA is TGTGCTAGCAGCCCGGGGATAGCTTCCTACGAGCAGTACTTC.